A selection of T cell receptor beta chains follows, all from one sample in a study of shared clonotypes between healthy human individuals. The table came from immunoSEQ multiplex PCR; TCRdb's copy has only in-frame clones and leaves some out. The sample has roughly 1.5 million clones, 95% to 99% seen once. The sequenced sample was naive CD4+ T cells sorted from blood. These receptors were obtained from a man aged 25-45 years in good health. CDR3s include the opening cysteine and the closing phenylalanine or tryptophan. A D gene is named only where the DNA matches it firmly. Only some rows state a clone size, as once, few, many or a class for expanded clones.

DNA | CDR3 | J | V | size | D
TGTGCCAGCAGCTTCAAAGGTGACACTGAAGCTTTCTTT | CASSFKGDTEAFF | TRBJ1-1 | TRBV7-3 | - | -
TGTGCCAGCATCCCCTCTCCAGCCCAAGGCTCCTACGAGCAGTACTTC | CASIPSPAQGSYEQYF | TRBJ2-7 | TRBV5-5 | - | -
TGTGCCAGCAGCGTATCAACTGGACAGGGTCGTACCGGGGAGCTGTTTTTT | CASSVSTGQGRTGELFF | TRBJ2-2 | TRBV9 | - | TRBD1
TGTGCCAGCAGCCAATTGGGGCAGCCTGGGGCCAACGTCCTGACTTTC | CASSQLGQPGANVLTF | TRBJ2-6 | TRBV14 | - | -
TGTGCCAGCCGTTCCTCTCGGGGAGGGAGCACAGATACGCAGTATTTT | CASRSSRGGSTDTQYF | TRBJ2-3 | TRBV6-5 | - | TRBD2
TGCGCCAGCAGCTTACGGGGAAGGGACGAGCAGTACTTC | CASSLRGRDEQYF | TRBJ2-7 | TRBV5-1 | - | -
TGTGCCAGCAGCTTCCTTCAGGGGGCATATGGCACAGATACGCAGTATTTT | CASSFLQGAYGTDTQYF | TRBJ2-3 | TRBV7-9 | - | TRBD1
TGTGCCTACTCAGAACCGGGGATCACTGAAGCTTTCTTT | CAYSEPGITEAFF | TRBJ1-1 | TRBV30 | once | -
TGTGCCAGCAGCTTACGGCCGGGACAGGGGTCTAATCAGCCCCAGCATTTT | CASSLRPGQGSNQPQHF | TRBJ1-5 | TRBV7-8 | - | TRBD1
TGTGCCATCAGTGAGACGGGCCTAGCGGGAGACGAGCAGTACTTC | CAISETGLAGDEQYF | TRBJ2-7 | TRBV10-3 | - | TRBD2
TGTGCCAGCAGCGGACAGGGGCAGGATACGCAGTATTTT | CASSGQGQDTQYF | TRBJ2-3 | TRBV2 | - | TRBD1
TGTGCCAGCAGTTTATTTCGTTTCGGTTCTGAAGCTTTCTTT | CASSLFRFGSEAFF | TRBJ1-1 | TRBV28 | - | -